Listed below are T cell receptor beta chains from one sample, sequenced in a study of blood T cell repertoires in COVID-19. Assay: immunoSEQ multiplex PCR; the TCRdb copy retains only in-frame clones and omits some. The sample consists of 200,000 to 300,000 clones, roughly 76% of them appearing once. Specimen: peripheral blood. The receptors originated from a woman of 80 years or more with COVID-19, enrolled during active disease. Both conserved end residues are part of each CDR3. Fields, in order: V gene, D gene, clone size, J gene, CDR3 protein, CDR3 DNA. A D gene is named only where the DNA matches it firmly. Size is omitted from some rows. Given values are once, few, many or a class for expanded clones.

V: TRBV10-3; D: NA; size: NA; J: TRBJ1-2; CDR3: CAISGQQRGSNGYTF; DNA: TGTGCCATCAGTGGGCAGCAAAGGGGGTCGAATGGCTACACCTTC
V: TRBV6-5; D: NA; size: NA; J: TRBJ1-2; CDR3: CASSRANYGYTF; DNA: TGTGCCAGCAGTAGAGCTAACTATGGCTACACCTTC
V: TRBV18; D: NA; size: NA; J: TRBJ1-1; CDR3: CASSPAMAAGEAFF; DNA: TGTGCCAGCTCCCCGGCGATGGCGGCGGGGGAAGCTTTCTTT
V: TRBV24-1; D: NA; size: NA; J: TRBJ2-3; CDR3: CATRTGGLSTDTQYF; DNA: TGTGCCACCAGGACAGGAGGTCTTAGCACAGATACGCAGTATTTT
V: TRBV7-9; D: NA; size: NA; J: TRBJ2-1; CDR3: CASSPGGRGAHNEQFF; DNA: TGTGCCAGCAGCCCGGGTGGCAGGGGGGCACACAATGAGCAGTTCTTC
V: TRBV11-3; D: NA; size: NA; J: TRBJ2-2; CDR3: CASSLGEQYGELFF; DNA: TGTGCCAGCAGTCTTGGGGAGCAGTACGGGGAGCTGTTTTTT
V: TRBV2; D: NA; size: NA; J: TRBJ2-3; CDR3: CASSVREQYF; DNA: TGTGCCAGCAGTGTGCGTGAGCAGTATTTT
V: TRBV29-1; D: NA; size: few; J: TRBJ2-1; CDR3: CSVLATSGNEQFF; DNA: TGCAGCGTTCTAGCGACGTCAGGTAATGAGCAGTTCTTC
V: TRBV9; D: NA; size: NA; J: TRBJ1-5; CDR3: CASSVVPGSNQPQHF; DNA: TGTGCCAGCAGCGTAGTCCCAGGGAGCAATCAGCCCCAGCATTTT
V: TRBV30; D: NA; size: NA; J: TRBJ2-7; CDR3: CAWSEQDFYEQYF; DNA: TGTGCCTGGAGTGAACAGGATTTCTACGAGCAGTACTTC
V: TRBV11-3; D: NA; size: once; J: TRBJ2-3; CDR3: CASSLRGGFTDTQYF; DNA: TGTGCCAGCAGCTTGCGCGGGGGCTTCACAGATACGCAGTATTTT
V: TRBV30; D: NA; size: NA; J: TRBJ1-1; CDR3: CAWSPSDRVNTEAFF; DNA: TGTGCCTGGAGTCCTTCGGACAGAGTGAACACTGAAGCTTTCTTT
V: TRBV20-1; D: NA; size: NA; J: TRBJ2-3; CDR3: CSASPLVTDTQYF; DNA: TGCAGTGCTAGTCCTTTAGTGACAGATACGCAGTATTTT
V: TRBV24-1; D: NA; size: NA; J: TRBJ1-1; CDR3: CATSDGGATEAFF; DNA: TGTGCCACCAGTGATGGCGGAGCCACTGAAGCTTTCTTT
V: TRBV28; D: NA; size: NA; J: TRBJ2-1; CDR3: CASTSRADEQFF; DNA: TGTGCCAGCACCTCGAGAGCGGATGAGCAGTTCTTC
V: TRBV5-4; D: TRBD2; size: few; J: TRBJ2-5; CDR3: CASSLRSGGGAETQYF; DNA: TGTGCCAGCAGCCTCAGGTCGGGAGGGGGGGCAGAGACCCAGTACTTC
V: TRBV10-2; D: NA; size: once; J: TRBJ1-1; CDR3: CASRQLNTEAFF; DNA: TGCGCCAGTAGACAGTTAAACACTGAAGCTTTCTTT
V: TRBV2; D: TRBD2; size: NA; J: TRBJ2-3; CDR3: CASRGSLAGGTDTQYF; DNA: TGTGCCAGCAGGGGGTCTCTAGCGGGAGGTACAGATACGCAGTATTTT
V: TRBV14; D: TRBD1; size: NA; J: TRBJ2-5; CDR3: CASSGQGWETQYF; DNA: TGTGCCAGCAGCGGACAGGGTTGGGAGACCCAGTACTTC
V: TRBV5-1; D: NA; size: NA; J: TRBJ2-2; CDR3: CASSIRNTGELFF; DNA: TGCGCCAGCAGCATCAGGAACACCGGGGAGCTGTTTTTT
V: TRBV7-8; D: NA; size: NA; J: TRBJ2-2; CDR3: CASSRDHGERVFF; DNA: TGTGCCAGCAGCCGCGACCACGGGGAGAGGGTGTTTTTT
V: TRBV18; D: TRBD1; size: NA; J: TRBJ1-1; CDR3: CASSRPGGTEAFF; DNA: TGTGCCAGCTCAAGACCAGGGGGCACTGAAGCTTTCTTT
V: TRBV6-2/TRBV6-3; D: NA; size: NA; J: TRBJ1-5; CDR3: CASSHPAGDALYSNQPQHF; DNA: TGTGCCAGCAGTCACCCCGCAGGGGACGCTCTCTATAGCAATCAGCCCCAGCATTTT
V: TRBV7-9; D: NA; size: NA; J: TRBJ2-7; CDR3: CASSPPLSLYEQYF; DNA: TGTGCCAGCAGCCCTCCCCTAAGCCTCTACGAGCAGTACTTC
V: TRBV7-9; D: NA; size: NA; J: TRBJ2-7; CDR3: CASSRDTLYEQYF; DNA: TGTGCCAGCAGCCGGGACACCCTTTACGAGCAGTACTTC
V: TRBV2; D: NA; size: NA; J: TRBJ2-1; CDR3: CASRGEASYNEQFF; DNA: TGTGCCAGCAGGGGGGAGGCCTCCTACAATGAGCAGTTCTTC
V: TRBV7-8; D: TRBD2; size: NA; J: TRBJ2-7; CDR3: CASSLFGSSGGGGGYEQYF; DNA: TGTGCCAGCAGCTTATTTGGTAGTAGCGGAGGCGGGGGGGGTTACGAGCAGTACTTC
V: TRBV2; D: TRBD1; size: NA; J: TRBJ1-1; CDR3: CASSGTGGATEAFF; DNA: TGTGCCAGCAGCGGGACAGGAGGAGCTACTGAAGCTTTCTTT
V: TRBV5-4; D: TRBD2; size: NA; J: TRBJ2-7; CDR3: CASSLEGSGRTRYF; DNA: TGTGCCAGCAGCTTGGAAGGTAGCGGGAGAACCCGGTACTTC
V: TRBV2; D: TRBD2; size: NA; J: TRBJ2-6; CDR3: CASSTGRAGANVLTF; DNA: TGTGCCAGCAGCACCGGGAGGGCTGGGGCCAACGTCCTGACTTTC
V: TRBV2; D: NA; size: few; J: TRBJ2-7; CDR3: CASIQTGTITYEQYF; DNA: TGTGCCAGCATTCAAACCGGGACAATAACCTACGAGCAGTACTTC
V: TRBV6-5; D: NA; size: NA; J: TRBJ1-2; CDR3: CASSTGHYYGYTF; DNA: TGTGCCAGCAGTACGGGACATTACTATGGCTACACCTTC
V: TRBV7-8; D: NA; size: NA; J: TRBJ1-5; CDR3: CASSLQAGTQPQHF; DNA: TGTGCCAGCAGCTTGCAGGCCGGCACTCAGCCCCAGCATTTT
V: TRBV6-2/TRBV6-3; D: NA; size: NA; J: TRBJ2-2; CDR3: CASSQTATGELFF; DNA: TGTGCCAGCAGTCAGACTGCCACCGGGGAGCTGTTTTTT
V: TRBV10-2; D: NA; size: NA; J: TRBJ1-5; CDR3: CASSGVGRGQPQHF; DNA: TGCGCCAGCAGTGGTGTGGGGAGAGGACAGCCCCAGCATTTT
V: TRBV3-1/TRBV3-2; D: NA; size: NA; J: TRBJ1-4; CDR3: CASSRRGVTNEKLFF; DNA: TGTGCCAGCAGCCGCCGCGGGGTAACTAATGAAAAACTGTTTTTT
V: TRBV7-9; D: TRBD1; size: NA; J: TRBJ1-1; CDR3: CASSPQPGTGTVAFF; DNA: TGTGCCAGCAGCCCTCAACCGGGGACAGGGACGGTAGCTTTCTTT
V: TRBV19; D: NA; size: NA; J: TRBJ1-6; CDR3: CASSMGRGLSPLHF; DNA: TGTGCCAGTAGTATGGGGAGGGGACTGTCACCCCTCCACTTT
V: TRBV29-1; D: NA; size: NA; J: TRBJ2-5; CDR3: CSVGGGPQETQYF; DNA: TGCAGCGTTGGTGGAGGCCCCCAAGAGACCCAGTACTTC
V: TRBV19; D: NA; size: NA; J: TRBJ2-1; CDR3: CASSIRAEQFF; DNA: TGTGCCAGTAGTATTAGAGCTGAGCAGTTCTTC
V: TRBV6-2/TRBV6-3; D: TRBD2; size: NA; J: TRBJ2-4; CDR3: CASSYGGRTSAQYF; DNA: TGTGCCAGCAGTTACGGCGGGAGGACATCTGCTCAGTACTTC
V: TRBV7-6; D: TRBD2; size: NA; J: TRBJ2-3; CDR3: CASSRGLAGPLGTDTQYF; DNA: TGTGCCAGCAGCCGAGGACTAGCGGGACCCCTTGGCACAGATACGCAGTATTTT
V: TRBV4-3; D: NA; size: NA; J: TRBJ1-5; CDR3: CASSRDSRSNQPQHF; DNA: TGCGCCAGCAGCCGAGATTCTCGTAGCAATCAGCCCCAGCATTTT